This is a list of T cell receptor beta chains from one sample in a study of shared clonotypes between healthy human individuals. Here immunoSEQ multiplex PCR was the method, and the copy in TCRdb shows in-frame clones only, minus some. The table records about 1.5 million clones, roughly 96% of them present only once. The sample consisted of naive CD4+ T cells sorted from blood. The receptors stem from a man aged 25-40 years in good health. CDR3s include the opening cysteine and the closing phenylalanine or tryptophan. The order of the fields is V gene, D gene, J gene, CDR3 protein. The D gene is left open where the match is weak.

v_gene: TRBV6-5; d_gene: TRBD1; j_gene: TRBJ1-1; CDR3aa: CASRPGGRNTEAFF
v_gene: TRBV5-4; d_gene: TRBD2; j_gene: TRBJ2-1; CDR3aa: CASSWGLAVYNEQFF
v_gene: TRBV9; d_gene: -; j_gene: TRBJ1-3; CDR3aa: CASSQGTLGGNTIYF
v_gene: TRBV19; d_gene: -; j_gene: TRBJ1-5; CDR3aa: CASSIGGQPQHF
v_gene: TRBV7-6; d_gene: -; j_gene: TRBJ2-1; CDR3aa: CASSPRSSYNEQFF
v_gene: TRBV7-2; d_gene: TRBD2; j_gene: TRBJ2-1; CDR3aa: CASSLAFSGSYNEQFF
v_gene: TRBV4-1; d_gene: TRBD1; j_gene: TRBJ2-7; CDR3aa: CASSRIVGTDYEQYF
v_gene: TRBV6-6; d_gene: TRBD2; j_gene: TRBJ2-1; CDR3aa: CASQTRESEQFF
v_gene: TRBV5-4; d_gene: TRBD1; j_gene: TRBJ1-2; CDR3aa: CASSKRDRAHSYTF
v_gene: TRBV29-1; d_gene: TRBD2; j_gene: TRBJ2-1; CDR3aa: CSACKREGRDEQFF
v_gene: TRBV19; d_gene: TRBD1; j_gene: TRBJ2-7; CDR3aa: CASRGTVSYEQYF
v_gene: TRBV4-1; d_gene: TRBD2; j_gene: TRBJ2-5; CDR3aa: CASSRRLAGVFSEETQYF
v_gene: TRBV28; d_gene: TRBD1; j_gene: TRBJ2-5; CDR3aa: CASRSHRGETQYF
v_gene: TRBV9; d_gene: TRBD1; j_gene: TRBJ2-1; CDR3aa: CASSVAQDRVYNEQFF
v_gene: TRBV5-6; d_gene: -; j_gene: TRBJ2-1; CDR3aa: CASSPRARPSYNEQFF
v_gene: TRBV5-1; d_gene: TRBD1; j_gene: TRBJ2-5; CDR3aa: CASSLQGQETQYF
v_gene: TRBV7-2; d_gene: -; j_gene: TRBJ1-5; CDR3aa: CASSQRRGQPQHF
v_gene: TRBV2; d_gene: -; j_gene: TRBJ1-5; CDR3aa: CASSAEVNQPQHF
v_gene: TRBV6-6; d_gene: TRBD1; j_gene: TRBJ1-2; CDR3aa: CASAAGTGSGYTF
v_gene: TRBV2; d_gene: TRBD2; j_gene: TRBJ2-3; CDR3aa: CASSLGLAGGPDLSMDTQYF
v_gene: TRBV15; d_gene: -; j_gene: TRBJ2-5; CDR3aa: CATSRGFGRREETQYF
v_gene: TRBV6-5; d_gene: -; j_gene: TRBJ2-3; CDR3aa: CASSFVGTDTQYF
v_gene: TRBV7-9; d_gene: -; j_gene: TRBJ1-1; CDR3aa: CASSSTLGRNTEAFF
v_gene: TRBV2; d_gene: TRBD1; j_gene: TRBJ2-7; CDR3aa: CASSEETGTYEQYF
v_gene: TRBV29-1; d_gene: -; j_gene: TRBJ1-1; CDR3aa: CSVEGRGSEAFF
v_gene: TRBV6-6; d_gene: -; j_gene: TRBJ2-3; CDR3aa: CASSYSPSPDTQYF